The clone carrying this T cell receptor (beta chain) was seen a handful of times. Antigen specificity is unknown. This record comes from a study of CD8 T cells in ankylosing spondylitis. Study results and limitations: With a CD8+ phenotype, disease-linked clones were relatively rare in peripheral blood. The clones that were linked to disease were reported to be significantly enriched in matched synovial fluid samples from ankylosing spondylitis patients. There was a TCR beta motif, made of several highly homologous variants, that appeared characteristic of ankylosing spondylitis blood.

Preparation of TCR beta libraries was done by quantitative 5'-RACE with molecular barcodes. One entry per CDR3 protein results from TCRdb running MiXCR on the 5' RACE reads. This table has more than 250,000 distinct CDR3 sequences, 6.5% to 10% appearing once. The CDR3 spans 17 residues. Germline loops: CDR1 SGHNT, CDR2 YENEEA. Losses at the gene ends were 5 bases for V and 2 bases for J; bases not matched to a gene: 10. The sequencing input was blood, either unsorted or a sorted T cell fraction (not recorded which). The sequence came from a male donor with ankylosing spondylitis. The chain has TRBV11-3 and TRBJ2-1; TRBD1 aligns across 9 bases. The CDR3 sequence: CASSTNRGTGPYNEQFF. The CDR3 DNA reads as TGTGCCAGCAGCACCAACAGAGGGACAGGGCCCTACAATGAGCAGTTCTTC.